Listed below are T cell receptor beta chains from one sample, sequenced in a study of technical replicates of blood from a few donors. The method was immunoSEQ multiplex PCR; TCRdb's version includes in-frame clones alone and lacks a portion of them. The sample records roughly 81,000 clones, 95% to 98% being singletons. The source material was T cells isolated from PBMCs. The source is a human donor in good health. Both conserved end residues are part of each CDR3. Fields, in order: J gene, V gene, clone size, D gene, CDR3 DNA, CDR3 protein. A D gene is named only where the DNA matches it firmly. Some rows have no size entry. The others give once, few or many, or a class for an expanded clone.

j_call: TRBJ1-1
v_call: TRBV4-1
clone_size: NA
d_call: NA
cdr3_nt: TGCGCCAGCAGCCAAGTCGTAAGAGTGACTGAAGCTTTCTTT
cdr3_aa: CASSQVVRVTEAFF

j_call: TRBJ2-2
v_call: TRBV11-2
clone_size: NA
d_call: TRBD2
cdr3_nt: TGTGCCAGCAGCCCAGTGAGCGGGAGTGGCGGGGAGCTGTTTTTT
cdr3_aa: CASSPVSGSGGELFF

j_call: TRBJ2-7
v_call: TRBV30
clone_size: NA
d_call: NA
cdr3_nt: TGTGCCTGGAGAGGGAAGGGGCCCCTAAAAATCTACGAGCAGTACTTC
cdr3_aa: CAWRGKGPLKIYEQYF

j_call: TRBJ1-1
v_call: TRBV18
clone_size: NA
d_call: TRBD1
cdr3_nt: TGTGCCAGCTCATCGGACAGGTCAAACACTGAAGCTTTCTTT
cdr3_aa: CASSSDRSNTEAFF

j_call: TRBJ1-2
v_call: TRBV4-1
clone_size: once
d_call: NA
cdr3_nt: TGCGCCAGCAGCCCGCAAACCGGCTATGGCTACACCTTC
cdr3_aa: CASSPQTGYGYTF

j_call: TRBJ2-5
v_call: TRBV28
clone_size: NA
d_call: NA
cdr3_nt: TGTGCCAGCAGTATACAAACAGGGACCCAGTACTTC
cdr3_aa: CASSIQTGTQYF

j_call: TRBJ2-5
v_call: TRBV29-1
clone_size: NA
d_call: TRBD1
cdr3_nt: TGCAGCACCACAGGGGCAGAGACCCAGTACTTC
cdr3_aa: CSTTGAETQYF

j_call: TRBJ1-2
v_call: TRBV20-1
clone_size: NA
d_call: NA
cdr3_nt: TGCAGTGCTAGAGGCCAGGGCGGCTACACCTTC
cdr3_aa: CSARGQGGYTF

j_call: TRBJ1-4
v_call: TRBV28
clone_size: NA
d_call: TRBD1
cdr3_nt: TGTGCCAGCAGTTCCCGACAGGGGAATGAAAAACTGTTTTTT
cdr3_aa: CASSSRQGNEKLFF

j_call: TRBJ1-1
v_call: TRBV27
clone_size: NA
d_call: TRBD1
cdr3_nt: TGTGCCAGCAGTTTGAATACAGGGGGGCCCACTGAAGCTTTCTTT
cdr3_aa: CASSLNTGGPTEAFF

j_call: TRBJ2-3
v_call: TRBV5-1
clone_size: NA
d_call: TRBD1
cdr3_nt: TGCGCCAGCAGTTCGGACCACAGGGGTGCAGATACGCAGTATTTT
cdr3_aa: CASSSDHRGADTQYF

j_call: TRBJ2-3
v_call: TRBV9
clone_size: NA
d_call: NA
cdr3_nt: TGTGCCAGCAGCGTCTACAGTGCTAGCACAGATACGCAGTATTTT
cdr3_aa: CASSVYSASTDTQYF

j_call: TRBJ2-3
v_call: TRBV7-3
clone_size: NA
d_call: NA
cdr3_nt: TGTGCCAGCAGCTTAAAATTGCTGGGAGGGGGAGATACGCAGTATTTT
cdr3_aa: CASSLKLLGGGDTQYF

j_call: TRBJ1-4
v_call: TRBV2
clone_size: NA
d_call: TRBD1
cdr3_nt: TGTGCCAGCAGGGTCAGGACAGGGGGCAATGAAAAACTGTTTTTT
cdr3_aa: CASRVRTGGNEKLFF

j_call: TRBJ2-3
v_call: TRBV19
clone_size: NA
d_call: NA
cdr3_nt: TGTGCCAGTAACAGGGACCTAAGCACAGATACGCAGTATTTT
cdr3_aa: CASNRDLSTDTQYF

j_call: TRBJ2-7
v_call: TRBV10-1
clone_size: NA
d_call: NA
cdr3_nt: TGCGCCAGCAGTGAGTCGGGTACAGGGAATCCCTACGAGCAGTACTTC
cdr3_aa: CASSESGTGNPYEQYF

j_call: TRBJ2-4
v_call: TRBV2
clone_size: NA
d_call: TRBD2
cdr3_nt: TGTGCCAGCAGTGAAAGGGCTAGCGGGCTAGCCAAAAACATTCAGTACTTC
cdr3_aa: CASSERASGLAKNIQYF

j_call: TRBJ2-7
v_call: TRBV10-1
clone_size: NA
d_call: TRBD1
cdr3_nt: TGCGCCAGCAGAACAAAAGAGGGACAGGGGGCGGCCGAGCAGTACTTC
cdr3_aa: CASRTKEGQGAAEQYF

j_call: TRBJ1-5
v_call: TRBV7-2
clone_size: NA
d_call: NA
cdr3_nt: TGTGCCAGCAGCTTGGCTAGAAATCAGCCCCAGCATTTT
cdr3_aa: CASSLARNQPQHF

j_call: TRBJ2-3
v_call: TRBV9
clone_size: NA
d_call: TRBD2
cdr3_nt: TGTGCCAGCAGCGGGGCTAGCGGGGGACCTGGCACAGATACGCAGTATTTT
cdr3_aa: CASSGASGGPGTDTQYF

j_call: TRBJ2-2
v_call: TRBV27
clone_size: NA
d_call: TRBD1
cdr3_nt: TGTGCCAGCAGACTTACAGGGGGCACCGGGGAGCTGTTTTTT
cdr3_aa: CASRLTGGTGELFF

j_call: TRBJ2-7
v_call: TRBV4-1
clone_size: NA
d_call: TRBD1
cdr3_nt: TGCGCCAGCAGCCAAGATCTTTATCGTCTTCGGGACAGGGGAACTCACGAGCAGTACTTC
cdr3_aa: CASSQDLYRLRDRGTHEQYF

j_call: TRBJ2-7
v_call: TRBV4-2
clone_size: NA
d_call: TRBD1
cdr3_nt: TGTGCCAGCAGCCAAGTTACAGGGGGACCCTACGAGCAGTACTTC
cdr3_aa: CASSQVTGGPYEQYF

j_call: TRBJ2-1
v_call: TRBV11-2
clone_size: NA
d_call: NA
cdr3_nt: TGTGCCAGCACCTCAGAGGGAGGTGGATCCTACAATGAGCAGTTCTTC
cdr3_aa: CASTSEGGGSYNEQFF

j_call: TRBJ2-7
v_call: TRBV6-5
clone_size: NA
d_call: TRBD1
cdr3_nt: TGTGCCAGCAGTTACACCGGACAGGGAGAACACGAGCAGTACTTC
cdr3_aa: CASSYTGQGEHEQYF

j_call: TRBJ2-5
v_call: TRBV28
clone_size: NA
d_call: NA
cdr3_nt: TGTGCCAGCAGAACTGAAGAGACCCAGTACTTC
cdr3_aa: CASRTEETQYF

j_call: TRBJ2-7
v_call: TRBV4-1
clone_size: NA
d_call: TRBD2
cdr3_nt: TGCGCCAGCAGCCAAGCGACTAGCGGGACCTCCTACGAGCAGTACTTC
cdr3_aa: CASSQATSGTSYEQYF

j_call: TRBJ1-2
v_call: TRBV2
clone_size: NA
d_call: NA
cdr3_nt: TGTGCCAGCAGTGACACAGAGAGGGCATATGGCTACACCTTC
cdr3_aa: CASSDTERAYGYTF

j_call: TRBJ2-3
v_call: TRBV5-1
clone_size: NA
d_call: TRBD2
cdr3_nt: TGCGCCAGCAGCTTGCTAGCGGGAGCGGGGGATACGCAGTATTTT
cdr3_aa: CASSLLAGAGDTQYF

j_call: TRBJ2-7
v_call: TRBV5-1
clone_size: NA
d_call: NA
cdr3_nt: TGCGCCAGCAGCTTACTGGAGGTCGGGGTCGGCGAGCAGTACTTC
cdr3_aa: CASSLLEVGVGEQYF

j_call: TRBJ2-1
v_call: TRBV15
clone_size: NA
d_call: TRBD2
cdr3_nt: TGTGCCACCAGCGAGGTTCGGACTAGCGGGCCCCGAGGGGATGAGCAGTTCTTC
cdr3_aa: CATSEVRTSGPRGDEQFF

j_call: TRBJ2-5
v_call: TRBV27
clone_size: NA
d_call: NA
cdr3_nt: TGTGCCAGCAGTCGGAACTCGGGACTGGAGACCCAGTACTTC
cdr3_aa: CASSRNSGLETQYF

j_call: TRBJ1-1
v_call: TRBV19
clone_size: NA
d_call: NA
cdr3_nt: TGTGCCAGTAGTATCTGGGAAGGCGGGGAAAGTGAAGCTTTCTTT
cdr3_aa: CASSIWEGGESEAFF